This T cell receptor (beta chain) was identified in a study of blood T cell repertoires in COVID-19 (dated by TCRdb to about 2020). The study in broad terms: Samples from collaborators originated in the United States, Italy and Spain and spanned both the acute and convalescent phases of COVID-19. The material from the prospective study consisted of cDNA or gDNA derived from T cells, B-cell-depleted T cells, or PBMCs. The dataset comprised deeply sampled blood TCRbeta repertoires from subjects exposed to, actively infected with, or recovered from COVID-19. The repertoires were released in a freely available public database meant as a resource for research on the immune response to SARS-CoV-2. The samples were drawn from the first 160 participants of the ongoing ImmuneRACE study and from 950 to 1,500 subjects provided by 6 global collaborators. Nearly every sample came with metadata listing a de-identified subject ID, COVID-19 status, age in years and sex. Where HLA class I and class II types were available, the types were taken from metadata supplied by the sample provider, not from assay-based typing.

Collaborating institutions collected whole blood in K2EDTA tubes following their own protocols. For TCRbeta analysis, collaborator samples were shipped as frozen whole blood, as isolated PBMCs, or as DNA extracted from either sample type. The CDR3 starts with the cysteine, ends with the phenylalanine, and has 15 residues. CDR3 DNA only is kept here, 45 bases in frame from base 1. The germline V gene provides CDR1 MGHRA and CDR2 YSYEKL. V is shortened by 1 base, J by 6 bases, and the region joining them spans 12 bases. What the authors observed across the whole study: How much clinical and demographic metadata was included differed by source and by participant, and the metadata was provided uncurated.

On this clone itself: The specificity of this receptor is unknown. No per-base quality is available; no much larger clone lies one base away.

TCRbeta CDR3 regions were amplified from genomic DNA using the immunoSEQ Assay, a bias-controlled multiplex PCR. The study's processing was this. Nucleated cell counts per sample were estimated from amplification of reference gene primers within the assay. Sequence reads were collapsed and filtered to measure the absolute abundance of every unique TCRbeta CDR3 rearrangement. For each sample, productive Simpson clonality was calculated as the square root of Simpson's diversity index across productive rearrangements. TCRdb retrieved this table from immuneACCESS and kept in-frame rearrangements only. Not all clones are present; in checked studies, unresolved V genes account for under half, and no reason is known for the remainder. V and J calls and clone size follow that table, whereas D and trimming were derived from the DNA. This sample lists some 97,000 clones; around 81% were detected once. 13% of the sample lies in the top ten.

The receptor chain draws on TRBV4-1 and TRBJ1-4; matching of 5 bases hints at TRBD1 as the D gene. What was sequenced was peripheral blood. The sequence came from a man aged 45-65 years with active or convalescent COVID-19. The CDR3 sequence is CASSQGGRAYEKLFF. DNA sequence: TGCGCCAGCAGCCAAGGCGGCAGGGCTTATGAAAAACTGTTTTTT.